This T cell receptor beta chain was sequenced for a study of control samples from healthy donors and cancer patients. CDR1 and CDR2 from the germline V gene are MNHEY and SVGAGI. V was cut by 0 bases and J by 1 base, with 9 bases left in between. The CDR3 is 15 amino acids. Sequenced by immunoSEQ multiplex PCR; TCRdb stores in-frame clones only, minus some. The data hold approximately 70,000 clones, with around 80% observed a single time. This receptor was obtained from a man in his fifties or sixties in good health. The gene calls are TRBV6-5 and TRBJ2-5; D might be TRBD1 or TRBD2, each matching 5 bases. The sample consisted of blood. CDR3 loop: CASSYSAGSQETQYF. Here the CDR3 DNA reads TGTGCCAGCAGTTACTCGGCAGGGAGCCAAGAGACCCAGTACTTC.